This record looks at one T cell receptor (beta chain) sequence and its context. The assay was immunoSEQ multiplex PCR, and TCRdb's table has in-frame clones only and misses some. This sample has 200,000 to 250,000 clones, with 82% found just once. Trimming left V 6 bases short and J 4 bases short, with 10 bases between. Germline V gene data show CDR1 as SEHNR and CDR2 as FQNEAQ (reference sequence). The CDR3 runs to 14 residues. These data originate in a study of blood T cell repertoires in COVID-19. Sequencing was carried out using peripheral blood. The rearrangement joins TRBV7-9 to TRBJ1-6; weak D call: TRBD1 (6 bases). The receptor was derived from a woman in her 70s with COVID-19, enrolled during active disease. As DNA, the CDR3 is TGTGCCAGCAGTTTTGGACAGTATAATTCACCCCTCCACTTT. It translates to CASSFGQYNSPLHF.